The entry below gives a single TCR beta chain sequence along with its context. There is no known antigen for this receptor. There are no base qualities to consult, and no much larger clone falls within one base. Collaborating institutions collected whole blood in K2EDTA tubes following their own protocols. For TCRbeta analysis, collaborators shipped samples as frozen whole blood, isolated PBMCs, or DNA extracted from either of those sample types. These data originate in a study of blood T cell repertoires in COVID-19 (dated by TCRdb to 2020 to 2022). For the study in its entirety: The collaborator samples originated in the United States, Italy and Spain and spanned the acute and convalescent phases of COVID-19. HLA class I and class II types, where available, came from metadata supplied by the sample provider rather than from assay-based typing. The prospective study material was composed of cDNA or gDNA derived from T cells, B-cell-depleted T cells, or PBMCs. A freely available public database, intended as a resource for researchers studying the immune response to SARS-CoV-2, is where the repertoires were released. Subjects who had been exposed to COVID-19, were actively infected with it, or had recovered from it provided the deeply sampled blood TCRbeta repertoires that made up the dataset. The samples were drawn from the first 160 participants of the ongoing ImmuneRACE study and from 1,254 subjects provided by 6 global collaborators. Nearly every sample came with metadata listing a de-identified subject ID, COVID-19 status, age in years and sex.

TCRbeta CDR3 regions were amplified from genomic DNA by means of the immunoSEQ Assay, a bias-controlled multiplex PCR. Under the source paper's analysis protocol: Nucleated cell counts per sample were estimated from amplification of reference gene primers within the assay. To quantify the absolute abundance of each unique TCRbeta CDR3 rearrangement, sequence reads were collapsed and filtered. For each sample, productive Simpson clonality was calculated as the square root of Simpson's diversity index across productive rearrangements. Sourced from immuneACCESS, this table was stored by TCRdb with only in-frame sequences that have V and J called. A share of the clones is absent; for the studies checked, an unresolved V gene accounts for under half, and the remainder has no known explanation. V and J calls and clone size are copied from that table; D and trimming were computed from the DNA. This sample comprises approximately 290,000 clones, around 89% of them detected only once. The ten largest clones capture around 0.8% of the sample.

On the study overall, not on this receptor specifically: Clinical and demographic metadata were provided uncurated, with the amount varying by source and participant.

This TCR derives from a man under 40 with acute or convalescent COVID-19. Sequenced material: peripheral blood.

The DNA sequence is given as TGTGCCAGTAGTTTATGGACAGGATCGAACACCGGGGAGCTGTTTTTT. It translates as CASSLWTGSNTGELFF. The chain is encoded by TRBV19 joined to TRBJ2-2, with 7 central nucleotides matching TRBD1. From cysteine to phenylalanine, the CDR3 is 16 amino acids long. The retained sequence is limited to the CDR3, 48 bases, with the frame set at the first base. CDR1 and CDR2, per the germline V gene (reference sequence), are LNHDA and SQIVND. Trimming accounts for 5 bases at V and 0 bases at J, while the number of junction bases matched to no gene is 6.